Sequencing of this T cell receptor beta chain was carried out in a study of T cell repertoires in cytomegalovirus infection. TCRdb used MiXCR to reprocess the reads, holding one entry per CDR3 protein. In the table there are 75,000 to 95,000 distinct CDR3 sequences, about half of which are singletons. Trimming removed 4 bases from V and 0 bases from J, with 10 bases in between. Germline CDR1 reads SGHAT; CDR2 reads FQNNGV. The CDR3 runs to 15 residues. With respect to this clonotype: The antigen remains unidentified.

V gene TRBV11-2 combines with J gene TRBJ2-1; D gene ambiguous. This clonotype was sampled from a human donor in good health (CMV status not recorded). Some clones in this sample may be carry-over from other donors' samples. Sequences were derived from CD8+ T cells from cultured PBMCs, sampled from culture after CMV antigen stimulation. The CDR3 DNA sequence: TGTGCCAGCAGCTCTCCGATGTTCTCCTACAATGAGCAGTTCTTC. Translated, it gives CASSSPMFSYNEQFF.